This T cell receptor beta chain is from a study of cytomegalovirus exposure and HLA in healthy donors. Overall study findings and caveats: The productive fraction for most TCR beta V segments was about 87% or about 30% in an earlier analysis. In a later analysis, several top co-occurrence clusters appeared linked to parvovirus B19, influenza, CMV and Epstein-Barr virus.

Note on this clone: The target antigen is unknown.

Vbeta (60) and Jbeta (13) primers were used in the PCR. This table comes from immunoSEQ multiplex PCR, and its TCRdb copy is limited to in-frame clones, with some not included. The table has fewer than 150,000 clones, 70% to 80% seen once; the top ten hold 6.2%. The clonotype originates from a woman in her forties in good health and CMV-seropositive. Source material: PBMCs.

This chain's CDR3 is CASSKGTGGETQYF. The DNA for the CDR3 is TGCGCCAGCAGCAAAGGGACAGGGGGGGAGACCCAGTACTTC. The V and J genes are TRBV5-1 and TRBJ2-5; 11 bases line up with TRBD1. The J segment lost 5 bases and the V segment lost 4 bases, leaving 4 bases of the junction unmatched. This CDR3 spans 14 amino acids. Germline loops: CDR1 SGHRS, CDR2 YFSETQ.